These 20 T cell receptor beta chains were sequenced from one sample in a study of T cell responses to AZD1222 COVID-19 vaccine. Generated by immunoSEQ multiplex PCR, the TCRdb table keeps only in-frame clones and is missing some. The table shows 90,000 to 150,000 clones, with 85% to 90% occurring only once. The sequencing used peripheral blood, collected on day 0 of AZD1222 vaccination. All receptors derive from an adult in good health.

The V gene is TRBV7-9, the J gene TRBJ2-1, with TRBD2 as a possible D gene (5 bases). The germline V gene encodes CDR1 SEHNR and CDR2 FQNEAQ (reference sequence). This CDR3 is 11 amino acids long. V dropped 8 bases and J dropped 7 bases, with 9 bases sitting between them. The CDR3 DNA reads TGTGCCAGCCACAGCGGAAATGAGCAGTTCTTC. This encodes CASHSGNEQFF.

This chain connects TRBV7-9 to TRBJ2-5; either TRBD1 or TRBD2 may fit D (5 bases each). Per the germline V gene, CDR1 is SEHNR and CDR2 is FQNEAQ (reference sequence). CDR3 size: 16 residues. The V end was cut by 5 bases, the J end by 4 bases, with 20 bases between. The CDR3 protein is CASSPRVWAGGETQYF. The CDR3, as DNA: TGTGCCAGCAGCCCCCGCGTTTGGGCTGGGGGAGAGACCCAGTACTTC. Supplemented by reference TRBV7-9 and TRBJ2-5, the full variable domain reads DTGVSQNPRHKITKRGQNVTFRCDPISEHNRLYWYRQTLGQGPEFLTYFQNEAQLEKSRLLSDRFSAERPKGSFSTLEIQRTEQGDSAMYLCASSPRVWAGGETQYFGPGTRLLVL.

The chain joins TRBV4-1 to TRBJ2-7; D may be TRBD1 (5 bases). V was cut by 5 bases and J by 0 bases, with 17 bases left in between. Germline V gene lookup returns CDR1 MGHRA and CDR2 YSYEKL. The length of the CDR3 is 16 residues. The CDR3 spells CASSLTSAGLSYEQYF. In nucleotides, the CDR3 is TGCGCCAGCAGCTTAACCTCCGCAGGGCTCTCCTACGAGCAGTACTTC.

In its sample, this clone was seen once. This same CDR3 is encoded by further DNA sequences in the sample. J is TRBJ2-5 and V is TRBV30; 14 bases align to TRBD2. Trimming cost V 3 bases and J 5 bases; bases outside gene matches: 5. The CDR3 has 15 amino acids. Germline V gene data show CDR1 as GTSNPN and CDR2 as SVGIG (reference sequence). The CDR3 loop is CAWSAGLAGGETQYF. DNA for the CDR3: TGTGCCTGGAGCGCCGGACTAGCGGGAGGTGAGACCCAGTACTTC. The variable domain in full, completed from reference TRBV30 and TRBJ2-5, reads SQTIHQWPATLVQPVGSPLSLECTVEGTSNPNLYWYRQAAGRGLQLLFYSVGIGQISSEVPQNLSASRPQDRQFILSSKKLLLSDSGFYLCAWSAGLAGGETQYFGPGTRLLVL.

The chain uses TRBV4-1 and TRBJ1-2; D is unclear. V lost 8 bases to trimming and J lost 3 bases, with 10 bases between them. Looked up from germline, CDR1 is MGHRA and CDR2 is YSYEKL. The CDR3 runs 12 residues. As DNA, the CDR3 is TGCGCCAGCCTACAAGAAGACTATGGCTACACCTTC. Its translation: CASLQEDYGYTF.

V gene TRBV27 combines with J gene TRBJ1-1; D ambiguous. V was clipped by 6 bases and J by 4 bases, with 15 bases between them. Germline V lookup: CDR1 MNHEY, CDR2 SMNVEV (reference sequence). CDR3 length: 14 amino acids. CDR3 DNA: TGTGCCAGCAGCCTAGGGTTCCCTGTCACTGAAGCTTTCTTT. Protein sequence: CASSLGFPVTEAFF.

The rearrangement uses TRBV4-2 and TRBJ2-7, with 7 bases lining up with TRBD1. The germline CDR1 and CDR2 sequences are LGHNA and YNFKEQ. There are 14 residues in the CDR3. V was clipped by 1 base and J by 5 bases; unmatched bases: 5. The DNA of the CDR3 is TGTGCCAGCAGCCAAGGACAGGGTATCCACGAGCAGTACTTC. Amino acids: CASSQGQGIHEQYF.

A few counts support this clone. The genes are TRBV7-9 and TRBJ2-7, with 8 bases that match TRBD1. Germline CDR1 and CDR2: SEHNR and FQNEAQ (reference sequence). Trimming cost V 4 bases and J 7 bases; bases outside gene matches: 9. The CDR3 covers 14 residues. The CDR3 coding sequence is TGTGCCAGCAGCTCAGGAGGGACAGGAGAAGAGCAGTACTTC. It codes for CASSSGGTGEEQYF. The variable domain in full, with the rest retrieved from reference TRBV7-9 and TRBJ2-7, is DTGVSQNPRHKITKRGQNVTFRCDPISEHNRLYWYRQTLGQGPEFLTYFQNEAQLEKSRLLSDRFSAERPKGSFSTLEIQRTEQGDSAMYLCASSSGGTGEEQYFGPGTRLTVT.

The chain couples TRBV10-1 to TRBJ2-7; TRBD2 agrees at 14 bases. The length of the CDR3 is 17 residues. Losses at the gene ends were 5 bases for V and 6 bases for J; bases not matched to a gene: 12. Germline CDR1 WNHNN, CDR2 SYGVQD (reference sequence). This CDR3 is CASSSGTSGRGLSEQYF. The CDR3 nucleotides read TGCGCCAGCAGTTCCGGGACTAGCGGGAGAGGGTTGAGCGAGCAGTACTTC.

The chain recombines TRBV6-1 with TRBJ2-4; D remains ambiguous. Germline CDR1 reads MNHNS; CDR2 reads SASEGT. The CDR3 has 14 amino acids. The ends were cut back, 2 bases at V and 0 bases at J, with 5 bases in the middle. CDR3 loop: CASSELVAKNIQYF. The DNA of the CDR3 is TGTGCCAGCAGTGAATTGGTAGCCAAAAACATTCAGTACTTC.

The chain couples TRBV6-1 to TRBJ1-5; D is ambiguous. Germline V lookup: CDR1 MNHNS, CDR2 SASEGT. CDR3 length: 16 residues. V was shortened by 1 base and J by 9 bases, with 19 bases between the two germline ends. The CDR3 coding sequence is TGTGCCAGCAGTGAAGACGGAGGCAGGCCCTCGTCGCCCCAGCATTTT. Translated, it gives CASSEDGGRPSSPQHF.

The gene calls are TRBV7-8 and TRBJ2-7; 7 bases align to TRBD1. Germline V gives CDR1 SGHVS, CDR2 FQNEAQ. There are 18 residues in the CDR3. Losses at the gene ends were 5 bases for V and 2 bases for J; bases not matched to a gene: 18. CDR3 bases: TGTGCCAGCAGCCCGTATAGAATACAGGGGTTCGTTCCCTACGAGCAGTACTTC. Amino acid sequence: CASSPYRIQGFVPYEQYF.

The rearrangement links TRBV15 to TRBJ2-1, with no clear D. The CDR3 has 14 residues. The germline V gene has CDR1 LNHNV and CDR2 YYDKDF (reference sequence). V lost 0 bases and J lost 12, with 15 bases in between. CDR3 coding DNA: TGTGCCACCAGCAGAGATACAATGGATCCGGGGCAGTTCTTC. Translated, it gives CATSRDTMDPGQFF.

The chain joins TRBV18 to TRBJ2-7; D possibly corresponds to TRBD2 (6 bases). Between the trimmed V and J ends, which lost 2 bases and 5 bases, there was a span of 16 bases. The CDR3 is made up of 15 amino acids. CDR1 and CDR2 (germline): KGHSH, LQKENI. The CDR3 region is CASSPLTRDFDEQYF. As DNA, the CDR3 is TGTGCCAGCTCACCATTGACTAGGGACTTCGACGAGCAGTACTTC.

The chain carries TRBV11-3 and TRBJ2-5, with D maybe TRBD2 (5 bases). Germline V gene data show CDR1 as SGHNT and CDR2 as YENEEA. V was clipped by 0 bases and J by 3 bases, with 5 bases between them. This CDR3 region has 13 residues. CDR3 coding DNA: TGTGCCAGCAGCTTAGACGGGGAAGAGACCCAGTACTTC. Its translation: CASSLDGEETQYF.

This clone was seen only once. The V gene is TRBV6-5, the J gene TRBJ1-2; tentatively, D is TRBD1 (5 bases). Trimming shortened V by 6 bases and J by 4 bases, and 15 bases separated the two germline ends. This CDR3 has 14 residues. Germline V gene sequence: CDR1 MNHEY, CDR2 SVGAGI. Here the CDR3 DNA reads TGTGCCAGCAGGTCCGGGACGGACATCTATGGCTACACCTTC. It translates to CASRSGTDIYGYTF.

CDR3 coding DNA: TGTGCCAGCAGCGACCCTTGGACAGGGGACTACGAGCAGTACTTC. Translation: CASSDPWTGDYEQYF. The chain has TRBV3-1 (or the pseudogene TRBV3-2) and TRBJ2-7; 9 positions agree with TRBD1. CDR1 LGHDT and CDR2 YNNKEL come from the germline V gene (reference sequence). Losses at the gene ends were 5 bases for V and 3 bases for J; bases not matched to a gene: 8. The CDR3 is 15 residues long.

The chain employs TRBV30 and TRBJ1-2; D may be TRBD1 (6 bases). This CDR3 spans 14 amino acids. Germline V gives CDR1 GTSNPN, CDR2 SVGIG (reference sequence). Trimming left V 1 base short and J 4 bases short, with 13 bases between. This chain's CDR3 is CAWSGDRLFYGYTF. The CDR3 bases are TGTGCCTGGAGTGGTGACAGGCTTTTCTATGGCTACACCTTC.

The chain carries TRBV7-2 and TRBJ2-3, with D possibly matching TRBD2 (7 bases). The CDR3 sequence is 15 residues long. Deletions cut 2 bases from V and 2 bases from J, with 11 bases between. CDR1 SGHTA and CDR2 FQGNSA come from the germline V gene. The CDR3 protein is CASSLWGGSTDTQYF. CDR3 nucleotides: TGTGCCAGCAGCTTATGGGGGGGCTCCACAGATACGCAGTATTTT.

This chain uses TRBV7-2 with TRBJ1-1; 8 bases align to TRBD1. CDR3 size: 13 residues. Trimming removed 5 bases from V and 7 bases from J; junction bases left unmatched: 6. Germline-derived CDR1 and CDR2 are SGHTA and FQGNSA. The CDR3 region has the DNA TGTGCCAGCAGCCCCCAGGGGGCTGGTGAAGCTTTCTTT. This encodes CASSPQGAGEAFF.